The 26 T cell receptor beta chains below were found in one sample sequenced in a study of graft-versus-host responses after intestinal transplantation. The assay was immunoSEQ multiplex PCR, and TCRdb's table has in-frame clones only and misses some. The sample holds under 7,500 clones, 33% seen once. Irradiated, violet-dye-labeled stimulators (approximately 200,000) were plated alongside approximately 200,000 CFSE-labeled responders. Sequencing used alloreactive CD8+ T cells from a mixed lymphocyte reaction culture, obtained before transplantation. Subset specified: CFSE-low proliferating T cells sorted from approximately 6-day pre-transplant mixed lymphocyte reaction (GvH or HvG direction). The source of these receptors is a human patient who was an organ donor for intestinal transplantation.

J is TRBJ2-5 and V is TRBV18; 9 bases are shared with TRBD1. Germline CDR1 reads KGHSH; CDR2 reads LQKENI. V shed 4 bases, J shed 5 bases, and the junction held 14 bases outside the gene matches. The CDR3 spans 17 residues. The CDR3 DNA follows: TGTGCCAGCTCACACCGTTACAGGGGGCTGATAGTCGAGACCCAGTACTTC. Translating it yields CASSHRYRGLIVETQYF.

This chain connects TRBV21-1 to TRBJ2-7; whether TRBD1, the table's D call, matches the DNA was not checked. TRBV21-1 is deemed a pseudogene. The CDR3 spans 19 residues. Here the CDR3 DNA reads TGTGCCAGCAGCAAAGCGCCTGGTACCGGGACATTTTACTCCTACGAGCAGTACTTC. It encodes CASSKAPGTGTFYSYEQYF.

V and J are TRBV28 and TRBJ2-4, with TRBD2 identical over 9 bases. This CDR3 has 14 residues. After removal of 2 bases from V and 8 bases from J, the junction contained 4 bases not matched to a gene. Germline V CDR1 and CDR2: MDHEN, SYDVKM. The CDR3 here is CASSLAGGSDIQYF. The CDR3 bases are TGTGCCAGCAGTTTAGCGGGAGGGTCGGACATTCAGTACTTC.

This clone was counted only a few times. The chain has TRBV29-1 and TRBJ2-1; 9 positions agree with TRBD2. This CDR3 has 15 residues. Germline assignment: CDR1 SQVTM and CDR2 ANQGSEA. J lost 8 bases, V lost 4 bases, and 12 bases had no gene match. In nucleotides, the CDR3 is TGCAGCGTTGCTGCGAGTCCGGGGACTAGCTATGAGCAGTTCTTC. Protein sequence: CSVAASPGTSYEQFF.

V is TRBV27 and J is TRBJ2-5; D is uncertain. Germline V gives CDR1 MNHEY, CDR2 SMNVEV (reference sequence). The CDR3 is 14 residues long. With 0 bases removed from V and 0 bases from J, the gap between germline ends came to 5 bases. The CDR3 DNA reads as TGTGCCAGCAGTTTATCTCCGTACCAAGAGACCCAGTACTTC. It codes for CASSLSPYQETQYF.

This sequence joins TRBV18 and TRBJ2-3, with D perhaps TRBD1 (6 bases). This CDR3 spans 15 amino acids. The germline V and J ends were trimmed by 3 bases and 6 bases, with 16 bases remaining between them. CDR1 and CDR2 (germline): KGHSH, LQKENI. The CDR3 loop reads CASSPGHSRPDTQYF. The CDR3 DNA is TGTGCCAGCTCACCGGGACACAGTCGTCCGGATACGCAGTATTTT.

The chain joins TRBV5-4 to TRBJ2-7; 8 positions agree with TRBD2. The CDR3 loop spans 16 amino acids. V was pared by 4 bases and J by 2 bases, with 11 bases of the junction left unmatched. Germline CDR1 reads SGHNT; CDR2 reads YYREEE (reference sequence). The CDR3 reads CASSQGSTSGTYEQYF. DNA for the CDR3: TGTGCCAGCAGCCAAGGCTCAACTAGCGGTACCTACGAGCAGTACTTC. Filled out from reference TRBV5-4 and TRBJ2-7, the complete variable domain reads ETGVTQSPTHLIKTRGQQVTLRCSSQSGHNTVSWYQQALGQGPQFIFQYYREEENGRGNFPPRFSGLQFPNYSSELNVNALELDDSALYLCASSQGSTSGTYEQYFGPGTRLTVT.

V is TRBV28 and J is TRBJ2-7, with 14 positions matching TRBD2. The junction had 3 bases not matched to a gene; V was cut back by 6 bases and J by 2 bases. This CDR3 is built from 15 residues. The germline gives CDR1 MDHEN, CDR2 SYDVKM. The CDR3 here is CASRRLAGGPYEQYF. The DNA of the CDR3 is TGTGCCAGCAGACGACTAGCGGGAGGGCCCTACGAGCAGTACTTC.

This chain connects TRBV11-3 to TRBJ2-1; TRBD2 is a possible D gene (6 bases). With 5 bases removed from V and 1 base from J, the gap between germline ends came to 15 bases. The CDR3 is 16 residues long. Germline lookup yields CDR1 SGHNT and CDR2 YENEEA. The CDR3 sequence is CASSVRWGTSYNEQFF. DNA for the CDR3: TGTGCCAGCAGCGTTAGATGGGGGACTTCCTACAATGAGCAGTTCTTC.

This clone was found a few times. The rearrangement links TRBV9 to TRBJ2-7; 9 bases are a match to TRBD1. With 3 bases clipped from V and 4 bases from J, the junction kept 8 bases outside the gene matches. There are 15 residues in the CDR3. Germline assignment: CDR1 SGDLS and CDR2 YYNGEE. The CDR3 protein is CASSGPGQGSYEQYF. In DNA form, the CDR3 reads TGTGCCAGCAGCGGGCCGGGACAGGGTTCGTACGAGCAGTACTTC.

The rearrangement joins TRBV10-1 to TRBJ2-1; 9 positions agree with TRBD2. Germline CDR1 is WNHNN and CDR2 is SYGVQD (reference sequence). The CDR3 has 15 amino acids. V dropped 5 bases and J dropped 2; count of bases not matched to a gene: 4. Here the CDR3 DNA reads TGCGCCAGCAGTCCAGAGCGGGAGGCCTACAATGAGCAGTTCTTC. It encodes CASSPEREAYNEQFF.

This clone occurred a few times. This CDR3 reads CASSVALAGGLADTQYF. The CDR3 DNA follows: TGTGCCAGCAGCGTAGCCCTAGCGGGGGGGCTTGCGGATACGCAGTATTTT. V is TRBV9 and J is TRBJ2-3; TRBD2 agrees at 12 bases. The CDR3 has 17 amino acids. The germline V gene has CDR1 SGDLS and CDR2 YYNGEE. The trim removed 0 bases at V and 6 bases at J, leaving 8 bases unmatched.

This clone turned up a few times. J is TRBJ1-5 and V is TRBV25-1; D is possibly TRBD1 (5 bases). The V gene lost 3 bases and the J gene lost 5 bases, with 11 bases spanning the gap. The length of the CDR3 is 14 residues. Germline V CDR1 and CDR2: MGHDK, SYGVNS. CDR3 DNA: TGTGCCAGCAGTGATAAGGGGAAGGATCAGCCCCAGCATTTT. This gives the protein CASSDKGKDQPQHF.

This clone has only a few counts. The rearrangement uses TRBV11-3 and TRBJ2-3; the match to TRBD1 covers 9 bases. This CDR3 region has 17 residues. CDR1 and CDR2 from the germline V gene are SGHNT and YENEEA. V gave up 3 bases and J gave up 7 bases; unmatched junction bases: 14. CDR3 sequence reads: CASSFTRTGATFNTQYF. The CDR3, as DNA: TGTGCCAGCAGCTTCACCCGGACAGGGGCGACGTTTAATACGCAGTATTTT.

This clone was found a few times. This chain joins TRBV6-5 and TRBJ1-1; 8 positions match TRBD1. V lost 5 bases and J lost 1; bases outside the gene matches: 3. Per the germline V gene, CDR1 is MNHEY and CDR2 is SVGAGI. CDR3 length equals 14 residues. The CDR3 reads CASSHGQGNTEAFF. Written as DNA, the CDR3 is TGTGCCAGCAGTCATGGACAGGGGAACACTGAAGCTTTCTTT.

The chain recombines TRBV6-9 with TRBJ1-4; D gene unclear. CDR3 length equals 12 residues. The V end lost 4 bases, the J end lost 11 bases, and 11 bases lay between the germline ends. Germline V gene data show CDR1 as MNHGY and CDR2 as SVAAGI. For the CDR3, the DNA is TGTGCCAGCAGTTCCGAGGGCCGTAAACTGTTTTTT. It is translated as CASSSEGRKLFF.

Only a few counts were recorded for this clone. The CDR3 here is CASSLAWSGAEFQPQHF. In DNA, the CDR3 is TGTGCCAGCAGCTTAGCATGGTCTGGGGCGGAGTTTCAGCCCCAGCATTTT. The chain has TRBV7-2 and TRBJ1-5; TRBD1 might be the D (5 bases). With 0 bases removed from V and 6 bases from J, the gap between germline ends came to 18 bases. Per the germline V gene, CDR1 is SGHTA and CDR2 is FQGNSA. The CDR3 has 17 amino acids.

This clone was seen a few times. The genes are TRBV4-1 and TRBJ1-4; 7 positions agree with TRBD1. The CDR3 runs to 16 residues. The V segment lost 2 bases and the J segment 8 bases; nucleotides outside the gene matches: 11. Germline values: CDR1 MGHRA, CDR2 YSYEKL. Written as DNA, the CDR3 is TGCGCCAGCAGCCAATCGCTGCGACAGGGAAACGAAAAACTGTTTTTT. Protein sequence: CASSQSLRQGNEKLFF.

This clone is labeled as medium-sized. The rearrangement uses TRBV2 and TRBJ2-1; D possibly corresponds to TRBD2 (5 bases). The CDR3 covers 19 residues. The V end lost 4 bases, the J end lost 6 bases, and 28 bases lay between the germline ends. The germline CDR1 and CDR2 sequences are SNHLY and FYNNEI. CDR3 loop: CASSAGRGRLYGSVNEQFF. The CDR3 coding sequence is TGTGCCAGCAGTGCGGGCAGAGGGCGACTCTACGGTAGTGTCAATGAGCAGTTCTTC.

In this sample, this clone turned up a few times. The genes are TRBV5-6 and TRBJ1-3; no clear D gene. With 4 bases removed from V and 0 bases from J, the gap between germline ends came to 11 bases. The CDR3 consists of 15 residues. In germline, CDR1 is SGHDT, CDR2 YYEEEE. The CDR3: CASSLLGTSGNTIYF. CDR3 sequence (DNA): TGTGCCAGCAGCCTATTGGGCACCTCTGGAAACACCATATATTTT.

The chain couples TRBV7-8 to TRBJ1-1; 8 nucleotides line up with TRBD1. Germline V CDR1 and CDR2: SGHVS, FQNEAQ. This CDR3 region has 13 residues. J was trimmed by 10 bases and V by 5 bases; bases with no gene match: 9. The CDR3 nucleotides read TGTGCCAGCAGCCCAGGGACAGGTGGTCGAGCTTTCTTT. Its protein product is CASSPGTGGRAFF.

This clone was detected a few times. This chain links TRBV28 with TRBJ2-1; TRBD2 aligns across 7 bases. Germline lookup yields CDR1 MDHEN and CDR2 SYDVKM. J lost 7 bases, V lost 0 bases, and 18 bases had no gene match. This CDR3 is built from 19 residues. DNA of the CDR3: TGTGCCAGCAGTTTATGGGGGACTATCCCTTGGCTCTCCCAAAATGAGCAGTTCTTC. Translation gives CASSLWGTIPWLSQNEQFF.

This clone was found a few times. The CDR3 coding sequence is TGCGCCAGCAGTGAGCATGTTTGGGACAGAGAAGCCAAAAACATTCAGTACTTC. It translates to CASSEHVWDREAKNIQYF. The genes are TRBV10-1 and TRBJ2-4; 7 bases align to TRBD1. V dropped 2 bases and J dropped 0; count of bases not matched to a gene: 10. The length of the CDR3 is 18 residues. Germline CDR1 reads WNHNN; CDR2 reads SYGVQD (reference sequence).

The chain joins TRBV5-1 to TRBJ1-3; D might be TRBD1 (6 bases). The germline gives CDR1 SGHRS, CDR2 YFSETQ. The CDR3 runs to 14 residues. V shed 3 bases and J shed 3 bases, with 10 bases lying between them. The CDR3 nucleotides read TGCGCCAGCAGCTGGGGGCTCGGTGGAAACACCATATATTTT. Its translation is CASSWGLGGNTIYF.

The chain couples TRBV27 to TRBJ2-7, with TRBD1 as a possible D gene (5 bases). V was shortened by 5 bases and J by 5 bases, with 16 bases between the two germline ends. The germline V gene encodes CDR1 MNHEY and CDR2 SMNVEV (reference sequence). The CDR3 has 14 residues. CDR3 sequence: CASSPPTGSDEQYF. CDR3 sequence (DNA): TGTGCCAGCAGTCCACCCACAGGATCCGACGAGCAGTACTTC.

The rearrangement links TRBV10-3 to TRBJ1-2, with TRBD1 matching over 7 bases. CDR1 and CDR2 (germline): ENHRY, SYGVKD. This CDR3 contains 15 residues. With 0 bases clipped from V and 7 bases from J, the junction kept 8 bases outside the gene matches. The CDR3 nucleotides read TGTGCCATCAGTGAGTCTACAGGGGCGTCTTTTGGCTACACCTTC. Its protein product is CAISESTGASFGYTF.